This TCR beta chain came from a study of CD8+ T cells in alopecia areata. Study-wide background: Tofacitinib administration to treated patients was oral, at 5 to 10 mg twice daily.

In its sample, this clone was seen a few times. Its antigen is not identified. The study, taken as a whole, reports: Normal scalp had lower clonality than lesional scalp, with alopecia totalis/universalis lesions showing this most strongly. Scalp data also include sequences from resident alphabeta T cells of normal skin.

Lesional scalp punch biopsies and peripheral blood came from alopecia areata patients. Sequencing templates came from extracted RNA that was reverse transcribed into cDNA. Some clones are missing from TCRdb's copy, which holds only in-frame ones; the method was immunoSEQ multiplex PCR. The data contain hundreds of thousands of clones, more than 45% of them seen just once; the ten biggest clones take up 0.45%. CDR1 and CDR2 (germline): SEHNR, FQNEAQ (reference sequence). The CDR3 spans 12 residues. Trimming removed 5 bases at V and 7 bases at J, with 8 bases between. This clonotype originated in a human donor with alopecia areata. V usage is TRBV7-9 and J usage is TRBJ1-4; D gene ambiguous. The starting material was CD4+ T cells sorted from blood, obtained at week 0. CDR3 amino acids: CASSPGREKLFF. CDR3 nucleotide sequence: TGTGCCAGCAGCCCTGGACGTGAAAAACTGTTTTTT.